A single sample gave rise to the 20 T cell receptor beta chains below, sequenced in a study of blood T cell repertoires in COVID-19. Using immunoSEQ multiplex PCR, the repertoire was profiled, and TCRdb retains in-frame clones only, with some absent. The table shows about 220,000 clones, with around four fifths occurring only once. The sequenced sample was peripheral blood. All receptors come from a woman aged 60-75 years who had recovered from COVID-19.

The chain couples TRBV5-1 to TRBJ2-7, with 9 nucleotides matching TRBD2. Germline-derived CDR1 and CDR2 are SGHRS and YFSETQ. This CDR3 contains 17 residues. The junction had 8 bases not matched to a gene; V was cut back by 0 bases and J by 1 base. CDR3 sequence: CASSLAGGGGASYEQYF. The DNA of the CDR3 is TGCGCCAGCAGCTTGGCAGGCGGCGGGGGGGCGTCCTACGAGCAGTACTTC.

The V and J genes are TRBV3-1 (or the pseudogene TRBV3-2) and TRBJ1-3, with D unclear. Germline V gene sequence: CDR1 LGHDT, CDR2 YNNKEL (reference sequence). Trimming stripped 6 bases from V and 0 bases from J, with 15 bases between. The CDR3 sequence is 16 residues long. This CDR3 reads CASSPSRPVSGNTIYF. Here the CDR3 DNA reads TGTGCCAGCAGTCCCAGCAGGCCTGTCTCTGGAAACACCATATATTTT.

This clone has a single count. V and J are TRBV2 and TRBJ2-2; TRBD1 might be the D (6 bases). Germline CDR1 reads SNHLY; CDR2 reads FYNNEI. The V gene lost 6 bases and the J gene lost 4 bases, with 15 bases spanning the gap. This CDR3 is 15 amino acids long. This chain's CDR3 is CASRSGVMSTGELFF. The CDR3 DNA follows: TGTGCCAGCAGGTCAGGGGTCATGAGCACCGGGGAGCTGTTTTTT.

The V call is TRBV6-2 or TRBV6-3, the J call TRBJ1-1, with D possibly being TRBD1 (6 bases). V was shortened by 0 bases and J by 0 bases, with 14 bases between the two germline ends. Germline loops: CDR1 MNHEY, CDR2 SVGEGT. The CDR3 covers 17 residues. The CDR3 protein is CASSYSRQVVMNTEAFF. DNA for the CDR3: TGTGCCAGCAGTTACTCCCGACAGGTCGTCATGAACACTGAAGCTTTCTTT.

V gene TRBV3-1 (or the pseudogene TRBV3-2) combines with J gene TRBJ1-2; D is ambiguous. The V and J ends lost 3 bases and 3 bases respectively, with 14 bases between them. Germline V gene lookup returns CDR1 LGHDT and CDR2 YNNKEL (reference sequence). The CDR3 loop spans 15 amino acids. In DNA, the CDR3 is TGTGCCAGCAGCCACCTAGAAACCACTTACTATGGCTACACCTTC. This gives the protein CASSHLETTYYGYTF.

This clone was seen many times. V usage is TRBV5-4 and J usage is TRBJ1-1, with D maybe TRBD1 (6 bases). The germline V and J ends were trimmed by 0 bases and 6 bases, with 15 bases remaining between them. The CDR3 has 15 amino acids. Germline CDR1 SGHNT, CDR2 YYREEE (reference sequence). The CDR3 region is CASSLGGRSLAEAFF. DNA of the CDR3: TGTGCCAGCAGCTTGGGGGGGCGATCTTTGGCTGAAGCTTTCTTT.

The CDR3 spells CASIDRRGGIKNTEAFF. The CDR3 coding sequence is TGTGCCAGTATCGATCGCAGGGGCGGAATAAAGAACACTGAAGCTTTCTTT. The rearrangement links TRBV19 to TRBJ1-1; weak D call: TRBD1 (6 bases). The V gene lost 7 bases and the J gene lost 1 base, with 22 bases spanning the gap. Germline CDR1 reads LNHDA; CDR2 reads SQIVND (reference sequence). The CDR3 is 17 residues long.

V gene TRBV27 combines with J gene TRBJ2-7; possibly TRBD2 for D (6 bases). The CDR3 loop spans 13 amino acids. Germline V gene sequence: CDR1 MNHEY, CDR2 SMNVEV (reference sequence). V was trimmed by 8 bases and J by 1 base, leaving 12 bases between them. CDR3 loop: CASGGRGSYEQYF. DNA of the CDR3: TGTGCCAGCGGAGGCCGGGGGTCCTACGAGCAGTACTTC.

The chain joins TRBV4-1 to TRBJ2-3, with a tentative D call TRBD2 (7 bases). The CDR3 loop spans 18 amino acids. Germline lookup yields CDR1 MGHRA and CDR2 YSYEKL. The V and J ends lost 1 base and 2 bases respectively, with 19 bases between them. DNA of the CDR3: TGCGCCAGCAGCCAAGGGCGGGGGCTAGCGCGAAACACAGATACGCAGTATTTT. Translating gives CASSQGRGLARNTDTQYF.

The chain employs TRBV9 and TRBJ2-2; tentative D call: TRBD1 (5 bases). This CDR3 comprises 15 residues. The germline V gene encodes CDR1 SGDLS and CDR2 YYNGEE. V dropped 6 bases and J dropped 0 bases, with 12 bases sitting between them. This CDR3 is CASTDGQANTGELFF. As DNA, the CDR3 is TGTGCCAGCACTGACGGACAAGCGAACACCGGGGAGCTGTTTTTT.

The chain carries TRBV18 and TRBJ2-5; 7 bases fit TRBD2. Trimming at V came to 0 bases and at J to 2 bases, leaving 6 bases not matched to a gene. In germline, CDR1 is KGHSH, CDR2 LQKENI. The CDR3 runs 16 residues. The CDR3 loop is CASSPPSGVRQETQYF. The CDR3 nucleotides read TGTGCCAGCTCACCACCGAGCGGGGTGAGGCAAGAGACCCAGTACTTC.

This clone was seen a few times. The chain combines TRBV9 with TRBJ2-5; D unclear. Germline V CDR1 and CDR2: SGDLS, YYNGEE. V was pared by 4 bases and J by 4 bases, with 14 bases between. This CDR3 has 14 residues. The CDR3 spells CASSPRGGVETQYF. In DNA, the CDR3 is TGTGCCAGCAGCCCCAGAGGCGGTGTAGAGACCCAGTACTTC.

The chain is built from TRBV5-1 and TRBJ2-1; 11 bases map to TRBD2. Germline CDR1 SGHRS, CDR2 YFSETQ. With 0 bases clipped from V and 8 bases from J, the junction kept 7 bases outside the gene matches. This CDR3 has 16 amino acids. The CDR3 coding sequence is TGCGCCAGCAGCTTGGTGGGTAGCGGGGGGGAGGATGAGCAGTTCTTC. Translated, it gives CASSLVGSGGEDEQFF.

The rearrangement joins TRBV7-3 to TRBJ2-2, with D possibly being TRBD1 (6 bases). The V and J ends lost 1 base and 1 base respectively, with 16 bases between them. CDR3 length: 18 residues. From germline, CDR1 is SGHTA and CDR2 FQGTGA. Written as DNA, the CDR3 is TGTGCCAGCAGCTTAAACCCAGACAGGTTAAGGAACACCGGGGAGCTGTTTTTT. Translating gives CASSLNPDRLRNTGELFF.

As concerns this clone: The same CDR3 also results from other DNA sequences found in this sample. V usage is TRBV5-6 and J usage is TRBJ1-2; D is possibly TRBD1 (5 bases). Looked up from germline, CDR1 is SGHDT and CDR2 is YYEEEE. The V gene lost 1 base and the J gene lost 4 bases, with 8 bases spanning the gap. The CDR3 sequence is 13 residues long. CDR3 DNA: TGTGCCAGCAGCTTGCAGGGAGGCTATGGCTACACCTTC. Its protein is CASSLQGGYGYTF.

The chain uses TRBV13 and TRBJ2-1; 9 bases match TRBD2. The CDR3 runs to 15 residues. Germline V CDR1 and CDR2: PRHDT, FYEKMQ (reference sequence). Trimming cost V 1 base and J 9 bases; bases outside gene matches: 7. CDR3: CASSLVRGGGGEQFF. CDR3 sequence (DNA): TGTGCCAGCAGCTTAGTGCGGGGGGGCGGCGGTGAGCAGTTCTTC.

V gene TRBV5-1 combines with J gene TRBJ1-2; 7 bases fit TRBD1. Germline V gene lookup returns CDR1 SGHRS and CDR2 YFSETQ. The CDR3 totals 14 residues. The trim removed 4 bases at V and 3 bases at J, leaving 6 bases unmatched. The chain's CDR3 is CASSRQGSDYGYTF. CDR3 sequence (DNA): TGCGCCAGCAGCAGACAGGGTTCTGACTATGGCTACACCTTC.

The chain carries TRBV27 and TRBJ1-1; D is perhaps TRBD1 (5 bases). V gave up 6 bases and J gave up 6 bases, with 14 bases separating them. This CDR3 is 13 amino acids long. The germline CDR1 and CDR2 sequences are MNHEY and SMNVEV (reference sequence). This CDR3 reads CASSPSRGAEAFF. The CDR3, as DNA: TGTGCCAGCAGCCCTTCGCGGGGCGCTGAAGCTTTCTTT.

In DNA form, the CDR3 reads TGTGCCAGCGCAGGACAGGGTGGGTCGGGGGGCCTCCTGGATACGCAGTATTTT. Protein: CASAGQGGSGGLLDTQYF. This rearrangement joins TRBV18 to TRBJ2-3, with D possibly TRBD1 on 8 matching bases. CDR1 and CDR2 (germline): KGHSH, LQKENI. The CDR3 sequence is 18 residues long. V was trimmed by 8 bases and J by 6 bases, leaving 30 bases between them. Filled out from reference TRBV18 and TRBJ2-3, the complete variable domain reads NAGVMQNPRHLVRRRGQEARLRCSPMKGHSHVYWYRQLPEEGLKFMVYLQKENIIDESGMPKERFSAEFPKEGPSILRIQQVVRGDSAAYFCASAGQGGSGGLLDTQYFGPGTRLTVL.

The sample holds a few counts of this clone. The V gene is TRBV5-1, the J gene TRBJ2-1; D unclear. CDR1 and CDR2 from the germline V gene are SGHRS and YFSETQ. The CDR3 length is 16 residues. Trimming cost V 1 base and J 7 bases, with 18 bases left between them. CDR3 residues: CASSLLARISSNEQFF. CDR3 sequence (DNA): TGCGCCAGCAGCTTGCTGGCCCGAATTTCGTCGAATGAGCAGTTCTTC.